This record looks at one T cell receptor beta chain sequence and its context. CDR1 and CDR2 (germline): ENHRY, SYGVKD. This CDR3 is built from 15 residues. V trimming: 0 bases; J trimming: 5 bases; junction bases outside the gene matches: 3. Per the original data handling: From reference gene primer amplification, estimates of nucleated cell counts were derived. Measured with immunoSEQ multiplex PCR; TCRdb has only the in-frame clones, and not every one. D and trimming come from the DNA, and the V and J calls and clone size come from that table. This sample yields around 96,000 clones, of which nearly 95% are seen a single time; roughly 4% belongs to the top ten. The sample is drawn from a study of blood T cell repertoires in COVID-19. Study-level information: Acute-phase and convalescent COVID-19 samples originated in the United States, Italy and Spain. In each case, the material was cDNA or gDNA derived from T cells, B-cell-depleted T cells, or PBMCs.

The receptor comes from a human donor with active COVID-19. The donor label of this sample is uncertain. V is TRBV10-3 and J is TRBJ1-4; TRBD1 agrees at 7 bases. The sequenced material came from peripheral blood. CDR3 sequence: CAISESETGNEKLFF. The CDR3 bases are TGTGCCATCAGTGAGTCAGAGACAGGGAATGAAAAACTGTTTTTT.